One sample yielded the 22 T cell receptor beta chains listed below, sequenced in a study of neoadjuvant anti-PD-1 for oral cavity cancer. Regarding time point: after neoadjuvant nivolumab, at surgical resection. The table came from immunoSEQ multiplex PCR; TCRdb's copy has only in-frame clones and leaves some out. Here the sample spans approximately 68,000 clones, 70% to 90% being singletons. The sequences come from PBMCs, collected after nivolumab (anti-PD-1) treatment. These receptors originate from a person aged 40 to 85 with oral cavity squamous cell carcinoma.

The chain recombines TRBV30 with TRBJ1-2; a weak D match, TRBD1 (5 bases). The V and J ends lost 4 bases and 2 bases respectively, with 20 bases between them. The CDR3 totals 16 residues. Germline CDR1 is GTSNPN and CDR2 is SVGIG (reference sequence). CDR3 protein: CAWNIRDGPANYGYTF. The CDR3 nucleotides read TGTGCCTGGAACATTCGGGACGGCCCGGCCAACTATGGCTACACCTTC.

This chain connects TRBV15 to TRBJ2-2, with unresolved D. The CDR3 contains 14 residues. V lost 1 base and J 4 bases, leaving 7 bases between the germline ends. CDR1 and CDR2 (germline): LNHNV, YYDKDF (reference sequence). Here the CDR3 DNA reads TGTGCCACCAGCAGAGCGACGGGCACCGGGGAGCTGTTTTTT. Its translation is CATSRATGTGELFF.

The chain couples TRBV30 to TRBJ2-7; D could derive from TRBD1 or TRBD2 (5 bases each). V dropped 3 bases and J dropped 1 base, with 13 bases sitting between them. The CDR3 sequence is 14 residues long. Germline CDR1 and CDR2: GTSNPN and SVGIG (reference sequence). CDR3 residues: CAWRVPGRSYEQYF. DNA of the CDR3: TGTGCCTGGAGGGTCCCGGGACGGTCCTACGAGCAGTACTTC. The full variable domain, rest sourced from reference TRBV30 and TRBJ2-7, is SQTIHQWPATLVQPVGSPLSLECTVEGTSNPNLYWYRQAAGRGLQLLFYSVGIGQISSEVPQNLSASRPQDRQFILSSKKLLLSDSGFYLCAWRVPGRSYEQYFGPGTRLTVT.

The chain carries TRBV6-1 and TRBJ2-7; the D is unclear. The CDR3 is 13 amino acids. The germline CDR1 and CDR2 sequences are MNHNS and SASEGT. V was trimmed by 1 base and J by 2 bases, leaving 6 bases between them. CDR3 sequence: CASSEDGPYEQYF. The CDR3 DNA sequence: TGTGCCAGCAGTGAAGACGGTCCCTACGAGCAGTACTTC.

The chain links TRBV19 to TRBJ1-3; no definite D call. The CDR3 runs to 15 residues. V lost 7 bases and J lost 0, with 13 bases in between. Germline-derived CDR1 and CDR2 are LNHDA and SQIVND (reference sequence). The CDR3, as DNA: TGTGCCAGTAACTTGAAAAGGGACTCTGGAAACACCATATATTTT. This sequence encodes CASNLKRDSGNTIYF.

The chain's CDR3 is CASTGQGAGEQYF. CDR3 sequence (DNA): TGTGCCAGCACCGGACAGGGGGCGGGCGAGCAGTACTTC. J is TRBJ2-7 and V is TRBV2, with TRBD1 matching 11 bases. Trimming removed 7 bases from V and 6 bases from J; junction bases left unmatched: 5. The length of the CDR3 is 13 residues. The germline CDR1 and CDR2 sequences are SNHLY and FYNNEI.

This sequence joins TRBV5-1 and TRBJ2-2; 11 nucleotides match TRBD1. The CDR3 contains 17 residues. V trimming: 1 base; J trimming: 5 bases; junction bases outside the gene matches: 7. Germline V CDR1 and CDR2: SGHRS, YFSETQ. CDR3 DNA: TGCGCCAGCAGCTTGCCATGGACAGGGGGCCGGACCGGGGAGCTGTTTTTT. Protein sequence: CASSLPWTGGRTGELFF.

The chain has TRBV5-1 and TRBJ2-3; 7 nucleotides line up with TRBD1. In germline, CDR1 is SGHRS, CDR2 YFSETQ. The CDR3 runs to 15 residues. V shed 0 bases and J 1 base; nucleotides not matched to a gene: 2. The CDR3 reads CASSLVQGRTDTQYF. The CDR3 DNA reads as TGCGCCAGCAGCTTGGTACAGGGGCGCACAGATACGCAGTATTTT.

CDR3 nucleotides: TGTGCCAGCAGTGACGGGAACTCCTACGAGCAGTACTTC. This sequence encodes CASSDGNSYEQYF. V is TRBV6-1 and J is TRBJ2-7; TRBD2 is a possible D gene (5 bases). CDR1 and CDR2 (germline): MNHNS, SASEGT. Trimming pared 3 bases from V and 0 bases from J, leaving 6 bases between. This CDR3 has 13 amino acids.

The V gene is TRBV29-1, the J gene TRBJ2-3; D remains unclear. The CDR3 contains 11 residues. Germline values: CDR1 SQVTM, CDR2 ANQGSEA. Trimming pared 7 bases from V and 1 base from J, leaving 6 bases between. The CDR3 here is CSAEGTDTQYF. CDR3 in DNA: TGCAGCGCCGAAGGCACAGATACGCAGTATTTT.

This rearrangement joins TRBV5-4 to TRBJ1-1; tentatively, D is TRBD1 (5 bases). CDR1 and CDR2 (germline): SGHNT, YYREEE (reference sequence). Trimming removed 3 bases from V and 7 bases from J, with 10 bases in between. This CDR3 is 12 amino acids long. CDR3 loop: CASSYRSNEAFF. The CDR3 bases are TGTGCCAGCAGCTACAGGTCAAATGAAGCTTTCTTT.

This clone was seen just once. The chain has TRBV6-5 and TRBJ1-3, with 10 nucleotides matching TRBD1. Germline lookup yields CDR1 MNHEY and CDR2 SVGAGI. The CDR3 is 16 residues long. V was clipped by 3 bases and J by 3 bases; unmatched bases: 5. DNA of the CDR3: TGTGCCAGCAGTTATCGACGGACAGGGGGTGGAAACACCATATATTTT. It encodes CASSYRRTGGGNTIYF.

Only one count was recorded for this clone. The genes are TRBV2 and TRBJ2-5, with 7 positions matching TRBD2. The J segment lost 5 bases and the V segment lost 4 bases, leaving 7 bases of the junction unmatched. CDR3 length: 14 residues. CDR1 and CDR2 from the germline V gene are SNHLY and FYNNEI. The CDR3 nucleotides read TGTGCCAGCAGTGGGGGGGGAATCCGGGAGACCCAGTACTTC. This translates into CASSGGGIRETQYF.

The chain employs TRBV4-1 and TRBJ2-3; the match to TRBD2 covers 10 bases. Per germline, CDR1 MGHRA and CDR2 YSYEKL. The trim removed 1 base at V and 8 bases at J, leaving 15 bases unmatched. This CDR3 is 18 amino acids long. CDR3 residues: CASSQVDSGRFRGGTQYF. The CDR3 DNA reads TGCGCCAGCAGCCAAGTGGATAGCGGGAGGTTCCGGGGCGGTACGCAGTATTTT.

This chain links TRBV7-2 with TRBJ2-7; weak D call: TRBD1 (6 bases). Germline V gene sequence: CDR1 SGHTA, CDR2 FQGNSA. The CDR3 extends over 14 amino acids. Trimming removed 5 bases at V and 1 base at J, with 12 bases between. The DNA of the CDR3 is TGTGCCAGCAGCACTTGGCAGGGGTCCTACGAGCAGTACTTC. Its protein product is CASSTWQGSYEQYF.

The J gene is TRBJ2-7, the V gene TRBV4-1; D unresolved. Trimming shortened V by 1 base and J by 1 base, and 14 bases separated the two germline ends. The CDR3 runs to 16 residues. The germline V gene has CDR1 MGHRA and CDR2 YSYEKL. CDR3 in DNA: TGCGCCAGCAGCCAAGCAAACACCGACTTATCCTACGAGCAGTACTTC. The encoded protein is CASSQANTDLSYEQYF.

In its sample, this clone was seen once. The gene calls are TRBV9 and TRBJ1-6; D not certain. Germline V CDR1 and CDR2: SGDLS, YYNGEE. V was clipped by 0 bases and J by 7 bases, with 14 bases between them. CDR3 length: 16 residues. CDR3 sequence: CASSVGAGSENSPLHF. CDR3 nucleotide sequence: TGTGCCAGCAGCGTAGGGGCGGGGTCGGAGAATTCACCCCTCCACTTT.

V is TRBV5-1 and J is TRBJ2-7; D is uncertain. Germline CDR1 reads SGHRS; CDR2 reads YFSETQ. V dropped 4 bases and J dropped 3 bases, with 8 bases sitting between them. CDR3 size: 12 residues. Here the CDR3 DNA reads TGCGCCAGCAGCAGGGATTTCTACGAGCAGTACTTC. Translation gives CASSRDFYEQYF.

The genes are TRBV4-2 and TRBJ1-4, with D possibly matching TRBD1 (5 bases). The CDR3 has 13 residues. Per germline, CDR1 LGHNA and CDR2 YNFKEQ. V lost 3 bases to trimming and J lost 7 bases, with 9 bases between them. For the CDR3, the DNA is TGTGCCAGCAGCCATCAGGGTAGTGAAAAACTGTTTTTT. Translated, it gives CASSHQGSEKLFF.

The V and J genes are TRBV7-2 and TRBJ1-2; no definite D call. Germline V gene sequence: CDR1 SGHTA, CDR2 FQGNSA. The V end was cut by 1 base, the J end by 0 bases, with 9 bases between. This CDR3 comprises 15 residues. CDR3 coding DNA: TGTGCCAGCAGCTTAGATTCGGGCGCTAACTATGGCTACACCTTC. As protein: CASSLDSGANYGYTF.

This chain joins TRBV28 and TRBJ1-2; D remains ambiguous. The V end lost 4 bases, the J end lost 0 bases, and 6 bases lay between the germline ends. Per the germline V gene, CDR1 is MDHEN and CDR2 is SYDVKM. The CDR3 is made up of 13 amino acids. The CDR3 region is CASSYGTNYGYTF. The CDR3 nucleotides read TGTGCCAGCAGTTACGGAACTAACTATGGCTACACCTTC.

This chain joins TRBV7-9 and TRBJ2-1; 9 bases match TRBD2. Trimming removed 3 bases from V and 11 bases from J; junction bases left unmatched: 5. The germline gives CDR1 SEHNR, CDR2 FQNEAQ (reference sequence). This CDR3 is built from 13 residues. CDR3 residues: CASSFSSGTKQFF. The CDR3 DNA sequence: TGTGCCAGCAGCTTCTCTAGCGGGACAAAGCAGTTCTTC.